Each of the 3 T cell receptor beta chains below was sequenced from the same sample in a study of T cell responses to AZD1222 COVID-19 vaccine. Clones were read by immunoSEQ multiplex PCR, and TCRdb kept only the in-frame ones, dropping some. The sample shows about 190,000 clones, around 90% of them seen only once. Sequencing was performed on peripheral blood, taken 28 days after the second dose of the MenACWY control vaccine. These receptors were obtained from an adult who received the MenACWY meningococcal vaccine as a control.

The chain recombines TRBV27 with TRBJ1-4, with 7 bases fitting TRBD1. This CDR3 has 14 amino acids. V shed 4 bases and J 7 bases; nucleotides not matched to a gene: 6. Germline CDR1 and CDR2: MNHEY and SMNVEV (reference sequence). The CDR3 bases are TGTGCCAGCAGTTACCAGGGGGGGGGTGAAAAACTGTTTTTT. Amino acids: CASSYQGGGEKLFF. Full variable domain (missing parts from reference TRBV27 and TRBJ1-4): EAQVTQNPRYLITVTGKKLTVTCSQNMNHEYMSWYRQDPGLGLRQIYYSMNVEVTDKGDVPEGYKVSRKEKRNFPLILESPSPNQTSLYFCASSYQGGGEKLFFGSGTQLSVL.

The rearrangement links TRBV30 to TRBJ2-5, with 9 bases aligning to TRBD1. The length of the CDR3 is 12 residues. With 7 bases clipped from V and 5 bases from J, the junction kept 5 bases outside the gene matches. Germline V gives CDR1 GTSNPN, CDR2 SVGIG (reference sequence). The CDR3 reads CAFKQGAETQYF. In DNA, the CDR3 is TGTGCCTTTAAACAGGGGGCTGAGACCCAGTACTTC.

J is TRBJ1-2 and V is TRBV28; TRBD1 aligns across 7 bases. Germline V gene sequence: CDR1 MDHEN, CDR2 SYDVKM. This CDR3 comprises 13 residues. J lost 6 bases, V lost 2 bases, and 3 bases had no gene match. This chain's CDR3 is CASSLAGTDGYTF. The CDR3 coding sequence is TGTGCCAGCAGTTTAGCGGGGACAGATGGCTACACCTTC.